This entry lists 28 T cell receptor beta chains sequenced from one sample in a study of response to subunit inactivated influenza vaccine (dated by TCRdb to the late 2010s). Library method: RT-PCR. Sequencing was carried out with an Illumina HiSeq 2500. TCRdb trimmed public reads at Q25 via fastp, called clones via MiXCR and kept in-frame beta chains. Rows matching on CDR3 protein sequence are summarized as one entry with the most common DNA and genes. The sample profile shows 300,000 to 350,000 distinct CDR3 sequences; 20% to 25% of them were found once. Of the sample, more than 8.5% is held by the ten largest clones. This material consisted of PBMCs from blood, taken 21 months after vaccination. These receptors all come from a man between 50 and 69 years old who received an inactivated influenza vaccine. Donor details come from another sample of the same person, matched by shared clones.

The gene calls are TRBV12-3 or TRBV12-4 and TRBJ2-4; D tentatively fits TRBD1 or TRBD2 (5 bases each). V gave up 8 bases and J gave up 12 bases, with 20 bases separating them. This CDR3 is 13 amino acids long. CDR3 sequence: CASGSNSPGPQYF. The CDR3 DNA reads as TGTGCCAGCGGTTCGAATTCCCCGGGACCTCAGTACTTC.

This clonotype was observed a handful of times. CDR3 in DNA: TGCGCCAGCAGCCAAGATAGTGTTTCCTGGCTAGCGGCTAACACCGGGGAGCTGTTTTTT. Translation gives CASSQDSVSWLAANTGELFF. J is TRBJ2-2 and V is TRBV4-3, with 7 bases identical to TRBD2. CDR1 and CDR2 from the germline V gene are LGHNA and YSLEER. The CDR3 totals 20 residues. With 0 bases clipped from V and 2 bases from J, the junction kept 15 bases outside the gene matches.

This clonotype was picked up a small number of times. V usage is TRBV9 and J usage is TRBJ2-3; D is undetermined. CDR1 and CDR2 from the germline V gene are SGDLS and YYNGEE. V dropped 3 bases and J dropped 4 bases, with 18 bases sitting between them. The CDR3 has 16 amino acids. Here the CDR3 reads CASSGALGGGADTQYF. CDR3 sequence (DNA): TGTGCCAGCAGCGGGGCCCTGGGCGGCGGCGCAGATACGCAGTATTTT.

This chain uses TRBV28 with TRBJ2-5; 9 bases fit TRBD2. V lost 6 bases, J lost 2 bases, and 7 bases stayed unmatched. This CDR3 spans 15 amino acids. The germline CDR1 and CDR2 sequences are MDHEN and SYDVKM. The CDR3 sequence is CASRLAGLYQETQYF. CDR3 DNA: TGTGCCAGCAGGCTAGCGGGATTATATCAAGAGACCCAGTACTTC.

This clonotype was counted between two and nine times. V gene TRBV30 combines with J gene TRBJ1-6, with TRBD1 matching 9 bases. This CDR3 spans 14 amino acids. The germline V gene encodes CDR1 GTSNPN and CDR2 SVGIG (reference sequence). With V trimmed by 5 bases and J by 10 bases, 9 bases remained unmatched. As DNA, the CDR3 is TGTGCCTGGTCGGGACAGGGAGTAGGCTCACCCCTCCACTTT. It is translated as CAWSGQGVGSPLHF.

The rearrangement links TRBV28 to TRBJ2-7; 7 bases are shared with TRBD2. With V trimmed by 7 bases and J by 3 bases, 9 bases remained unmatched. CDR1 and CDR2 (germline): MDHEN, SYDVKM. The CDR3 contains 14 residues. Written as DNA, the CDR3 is TGTGCCAGCACCCGCGGTACGGGAGGCTACGAGCAGTACTTC. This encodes CASTRGTGGYEQYF. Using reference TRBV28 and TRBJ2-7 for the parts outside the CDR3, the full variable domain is DVKVTQSSRYLVKRTGEKVFLECVQDMDHENMFWYRQDPGLGLRLIYFSYDVKMKEKGDIPEGYSVSREKKERFSLILESASTNQTSMYLCASTRGTGGYEQYFGPGTRLTVT.

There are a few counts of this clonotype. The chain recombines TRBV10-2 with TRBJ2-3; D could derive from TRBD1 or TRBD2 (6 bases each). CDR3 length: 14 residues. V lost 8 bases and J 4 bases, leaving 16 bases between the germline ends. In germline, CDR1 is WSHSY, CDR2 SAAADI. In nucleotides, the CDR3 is TGCGCCAGCTCCTACCTGAGGGGGGCAGATACGCAGTATTTT. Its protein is CASSYLRGADTQYF.

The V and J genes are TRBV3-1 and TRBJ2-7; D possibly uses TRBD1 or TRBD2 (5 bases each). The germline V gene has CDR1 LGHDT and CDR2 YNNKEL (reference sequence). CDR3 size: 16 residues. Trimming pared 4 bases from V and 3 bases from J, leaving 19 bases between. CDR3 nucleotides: TGTGCCAGCAGCCCACCACCGGGACGGATGGTCTACGAGCAGTACTTC. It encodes CASSPPPGRMVYEQYF.

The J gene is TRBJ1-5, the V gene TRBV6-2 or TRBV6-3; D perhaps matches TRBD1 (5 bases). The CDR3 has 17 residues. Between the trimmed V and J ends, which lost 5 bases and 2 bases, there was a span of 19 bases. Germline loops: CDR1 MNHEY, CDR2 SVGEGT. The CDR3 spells CASSSAGGLGGNQPQHF. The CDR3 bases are TGTGCCAGCAGTAGCGCCGGGGGACTCGGGGGCAATCAGCCCCAGCATTTT.

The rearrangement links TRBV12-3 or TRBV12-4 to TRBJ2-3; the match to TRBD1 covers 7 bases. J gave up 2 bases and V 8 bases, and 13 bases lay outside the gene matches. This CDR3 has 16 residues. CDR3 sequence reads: CASVPGQRFYTDTQYF. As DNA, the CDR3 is TGTGCCAGCGTTCCGGGACAGAGATTTTACACAGATACGCAGTATTTT.

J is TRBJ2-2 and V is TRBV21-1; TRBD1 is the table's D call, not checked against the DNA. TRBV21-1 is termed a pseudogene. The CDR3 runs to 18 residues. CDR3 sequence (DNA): TGTGCCAGCAGCAAATGGCCCGGTTCCAGGGCCAACACCGGGGAGCTGTTTTTT. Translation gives CASSKWPGSRANTGELFF.

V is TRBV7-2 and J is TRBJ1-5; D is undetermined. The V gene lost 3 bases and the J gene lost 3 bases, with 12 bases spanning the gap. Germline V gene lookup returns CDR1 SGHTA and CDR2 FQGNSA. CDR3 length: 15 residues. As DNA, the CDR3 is TGTGCCAGCAGCTTTGTCGGCGAGACCAATCAGCCCCAGCATTTT. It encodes CASSFVGETNQPQHF.

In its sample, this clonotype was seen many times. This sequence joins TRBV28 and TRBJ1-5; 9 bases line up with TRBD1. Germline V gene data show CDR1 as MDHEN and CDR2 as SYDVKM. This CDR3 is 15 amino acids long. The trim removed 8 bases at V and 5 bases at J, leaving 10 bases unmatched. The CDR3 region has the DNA TGTGCCAGCGACTACACTAACAGGGGGCATCAGCCCCAGCATTTT. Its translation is CASDYTNRGHQPQHF.

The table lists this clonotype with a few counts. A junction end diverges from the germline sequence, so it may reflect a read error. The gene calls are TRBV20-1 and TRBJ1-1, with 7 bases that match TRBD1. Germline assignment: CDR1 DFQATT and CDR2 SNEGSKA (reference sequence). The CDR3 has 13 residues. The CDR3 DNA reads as TGTGGAGCAAACAGGGGTCAAAACACTGAAGCTTTCTTT. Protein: CGANRGQNTEAFF.

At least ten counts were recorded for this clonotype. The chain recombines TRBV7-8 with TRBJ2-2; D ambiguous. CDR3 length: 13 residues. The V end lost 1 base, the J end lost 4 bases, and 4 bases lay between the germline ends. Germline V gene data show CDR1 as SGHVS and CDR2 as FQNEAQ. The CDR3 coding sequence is TGTGCCAGCAGCTTAGGGATCACCGGGGAGCTGTTTTTT. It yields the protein CASSLGITGELFF.

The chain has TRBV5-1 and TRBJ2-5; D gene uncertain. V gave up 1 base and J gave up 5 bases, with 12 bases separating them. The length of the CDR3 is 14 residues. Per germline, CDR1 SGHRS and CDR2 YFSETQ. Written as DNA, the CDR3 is TGCGCCAGCAGCTTGACGACCCTTAAGGAGACCCAGTACTTC. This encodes CASSLTTLKETQYF.

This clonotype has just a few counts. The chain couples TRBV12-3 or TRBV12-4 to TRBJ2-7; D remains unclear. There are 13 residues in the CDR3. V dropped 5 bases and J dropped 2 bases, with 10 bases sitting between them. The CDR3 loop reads CASSLPPTYEQYF. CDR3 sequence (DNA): TGTGCCAGCAGTCTGCCCCCAACCTACGAGCAGTACTTC.

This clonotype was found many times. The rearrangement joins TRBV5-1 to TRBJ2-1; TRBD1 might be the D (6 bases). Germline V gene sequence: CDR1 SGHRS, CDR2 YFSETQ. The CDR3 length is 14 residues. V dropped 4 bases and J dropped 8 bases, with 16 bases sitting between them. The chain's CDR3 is CASSLRQVQDEQFF. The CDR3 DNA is TGCGCCAGCAGCCTTCGACAGGTTCAGGATGAGCAGTTCTTC.

The CDR3, as DNA: TGTGCCAGCAACCTAGGACATTCGGATACGCAGTATTTT. Translating it yields CASNLGHSDTQYF. The J gene is TRBJ2-3, the V gene TRBV5-5; maybe TRBD1 (5 bases). Trimming took 6 bases from V and 6 from J, leaving 14 bases between them. CDR3 length: 13 amino acids. Germline loops: CDR1 SGHKS, CDR2 YYEKEE (reference sequence).

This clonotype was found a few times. CDR3 in DNA: TGCAGTGCTAGTAGAGCGGGGTCCTACAATGAGCAGTTCTTC. Encoded protein: CSASRAGSYNEQFF. The V call is TRBV20-1, the J call TRBJ2-1; 7 bases map to TRBD2. CDR3 length: 14 residues. Germline V CDR1 and CDR2: DFQATT, SNEGSKA (reference sequence). Losses at the gene ends were 3 bases for V and 1 base for J; bases not matched to a gene: 3.

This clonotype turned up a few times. The CDR3 loop is CASSITGELFF. DNA of the CDR3: TGTGCCAGTAGTATTACAGGGGAGCTGTTTTTT. The V gene is TRBV19, the J gene TRBJ2-2; D gene unclear. The germline V gene has CDR1 LNHDA and CDR2 SQIVND (reference sequence). This CDR3 is built from 11 residues. V was clipped by 3 bases and J by 8 bases, with 4 bases between them.

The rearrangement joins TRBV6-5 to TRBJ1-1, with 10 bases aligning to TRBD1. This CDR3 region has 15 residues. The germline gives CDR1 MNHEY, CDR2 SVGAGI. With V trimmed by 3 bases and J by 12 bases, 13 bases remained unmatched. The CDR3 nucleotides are TGTGCCAGCAGTTATTCCGGGACAGGGGCTGAAATGTCTTTCTTT. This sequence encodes CASSYSGTGAEMSFF.

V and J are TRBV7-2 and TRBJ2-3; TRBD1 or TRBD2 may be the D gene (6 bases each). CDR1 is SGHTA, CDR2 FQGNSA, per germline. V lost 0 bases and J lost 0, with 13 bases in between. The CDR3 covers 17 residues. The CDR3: CASSLALGGLSTDTQYF. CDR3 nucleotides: TGTGCCAGCAGCTTAGCTCTAGGGGGGTTAAGCACAGATACGCAGTATTTT.

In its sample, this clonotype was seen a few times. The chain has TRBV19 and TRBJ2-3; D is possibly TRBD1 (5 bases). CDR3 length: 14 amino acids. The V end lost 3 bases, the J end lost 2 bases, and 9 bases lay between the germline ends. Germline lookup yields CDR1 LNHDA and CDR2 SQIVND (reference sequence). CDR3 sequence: CASSMFRATDTQYF. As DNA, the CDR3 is TGTGCCAGTAGTATGTTCAGGGCCACAGATACGCAGTATTTT.

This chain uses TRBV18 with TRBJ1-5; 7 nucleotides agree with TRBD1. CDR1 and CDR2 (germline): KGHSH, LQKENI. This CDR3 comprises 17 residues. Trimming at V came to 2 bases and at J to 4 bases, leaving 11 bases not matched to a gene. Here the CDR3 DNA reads TGTGCCAGCTCACCAGTAAACTCGGGACAGCGAAATCAGCCCCAGCATTTT. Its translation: CASSPVNSGQRNQPQHF.

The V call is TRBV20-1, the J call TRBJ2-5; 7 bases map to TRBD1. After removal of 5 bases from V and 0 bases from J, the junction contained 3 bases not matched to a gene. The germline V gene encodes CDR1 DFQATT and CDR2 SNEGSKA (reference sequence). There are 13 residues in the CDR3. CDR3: CSAEDRNQETQYF. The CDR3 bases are TGCAGTGCTGAGGACAGGAACCAAGAGACCCAGTACTTC.

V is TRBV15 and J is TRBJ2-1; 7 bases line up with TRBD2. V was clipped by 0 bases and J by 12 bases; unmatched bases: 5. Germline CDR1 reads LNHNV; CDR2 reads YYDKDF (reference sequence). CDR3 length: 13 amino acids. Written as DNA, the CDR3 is TGTGCCACCAGCAGAGATTATTCGGGAGGGCAGTTCTTC. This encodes CATSRDYSGGQFF. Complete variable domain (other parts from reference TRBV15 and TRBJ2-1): DAMVIQNPRYQVTQFGKPVTLSCSQTLNHNVMYWYQQKSSQAPKLLFHYYDKDFNNEADTPDNFQSRRPNTSFCFLDIRSPGLGDTAMYLCATSRDYSGGQFFGPGTRLTVL.

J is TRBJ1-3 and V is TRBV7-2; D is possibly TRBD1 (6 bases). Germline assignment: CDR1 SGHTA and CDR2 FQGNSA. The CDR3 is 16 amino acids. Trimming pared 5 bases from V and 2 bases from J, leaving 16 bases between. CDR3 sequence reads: CASSINQGYPGNTIYF. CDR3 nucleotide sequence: TGTGCCAGCAGCATTAATCAGGGGTACCCTGGAAACACCATATATTTT.